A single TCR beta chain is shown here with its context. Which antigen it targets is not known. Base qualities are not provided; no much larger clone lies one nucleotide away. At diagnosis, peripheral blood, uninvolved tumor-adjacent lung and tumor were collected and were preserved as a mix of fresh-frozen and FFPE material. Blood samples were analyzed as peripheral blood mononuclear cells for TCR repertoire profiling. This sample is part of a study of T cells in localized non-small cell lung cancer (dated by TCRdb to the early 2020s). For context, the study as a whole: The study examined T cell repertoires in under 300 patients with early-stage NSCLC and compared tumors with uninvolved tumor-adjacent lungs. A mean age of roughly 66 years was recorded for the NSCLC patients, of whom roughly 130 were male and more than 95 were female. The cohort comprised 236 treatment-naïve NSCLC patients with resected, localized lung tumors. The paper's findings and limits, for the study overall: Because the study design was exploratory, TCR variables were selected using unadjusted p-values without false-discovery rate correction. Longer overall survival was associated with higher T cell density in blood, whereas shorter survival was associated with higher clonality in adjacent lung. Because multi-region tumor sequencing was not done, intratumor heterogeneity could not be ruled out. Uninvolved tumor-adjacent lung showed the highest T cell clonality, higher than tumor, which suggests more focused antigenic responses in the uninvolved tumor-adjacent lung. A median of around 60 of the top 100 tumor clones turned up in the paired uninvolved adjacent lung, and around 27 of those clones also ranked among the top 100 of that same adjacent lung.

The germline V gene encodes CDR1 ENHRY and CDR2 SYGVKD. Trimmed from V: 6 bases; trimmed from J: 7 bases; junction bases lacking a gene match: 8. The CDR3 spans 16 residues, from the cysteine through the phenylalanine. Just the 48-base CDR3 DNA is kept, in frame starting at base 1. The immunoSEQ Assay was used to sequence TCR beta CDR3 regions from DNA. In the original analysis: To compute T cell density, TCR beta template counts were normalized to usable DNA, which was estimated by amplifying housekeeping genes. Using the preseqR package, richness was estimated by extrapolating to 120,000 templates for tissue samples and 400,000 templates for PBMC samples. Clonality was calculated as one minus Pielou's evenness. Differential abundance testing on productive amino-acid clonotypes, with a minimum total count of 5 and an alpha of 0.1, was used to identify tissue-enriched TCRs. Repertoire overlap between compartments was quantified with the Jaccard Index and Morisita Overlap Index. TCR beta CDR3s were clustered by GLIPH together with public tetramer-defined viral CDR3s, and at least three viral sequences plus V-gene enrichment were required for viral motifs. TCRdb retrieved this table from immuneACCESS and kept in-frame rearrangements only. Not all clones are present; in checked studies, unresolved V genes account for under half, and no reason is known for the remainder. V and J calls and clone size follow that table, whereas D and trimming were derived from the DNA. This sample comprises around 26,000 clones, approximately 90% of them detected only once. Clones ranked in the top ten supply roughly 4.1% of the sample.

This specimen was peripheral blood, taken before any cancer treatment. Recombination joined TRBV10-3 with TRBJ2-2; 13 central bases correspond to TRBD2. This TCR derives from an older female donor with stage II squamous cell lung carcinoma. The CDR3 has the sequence CAIRPTSGRAGGELFF. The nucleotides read TGTGCCATCAGGCCAACTAGCGGGAGGGCCGGCGGGGAGCTGTTTTTT.